This entry lists 27 T cell receptor beta chains sequenced from one sample in a study of T cell responses to AZD1222 COVID-19 vaccine. Using immunoSEQ multiplex PCR, the repertoire was profiled, and TCRdb retains in-frame clones only, with some absent. The table lists fewer than 90,000 clones, 70% to 90% of them singletons. The sample was peripheral blood, taken 28 days after the second AZD1222 dose. Source of these receptors: an adult who received the AZD1222 COVID-19 vaccine.

The chain employs TRBV29-1 and TRBJ2-3, with D unresolved. The CDR3 consists of 14 residues. The V end lost 4 bases, the J end lost 4 bases, and 15 bases lay between the germline ends. CDR1 and CDR2 from the germline V gene are SQVTM and ANQGSEA. The DNA of the CDR3 is TGCAGCGTTGGGTTTAGGGTTCCTGCAGATACGCAGTATTTT. This sequence encodes CSVGFRVPADTQYF.

CDR3 nucleotide sequence: TGTGCCAGTAGTTGGACAGGGGGTAGCAATCAGCCCCAGCATTTT. Encoded protein: CASSWTGGSNQPQHF. The J gene is TRBJ1-5, the V gene TRBV19, with 10 bases matching TRBD1. V gave up 5 bases and J gave up 0 bases; unmatched junction bases: 1. Germline loops: CDR1 LNHDA, CDR2 SQIVND (reference sequence). The CDR3 has 15 amino acids.

This rearrangement joins TRBV30 to TRBJ2-3; perhaps TRBD1 as D (6 bases). The CDR3 runs to 15 residues. V gave up 1 base and J gave up 5 bases, with 16 bases separating them. Germline CDR1 GTSNPN, CDR2 SVGIG (reference sequence). In DNA form, the CDR3 reads TGTGCCTGGAGTGATGACAGGTACCAGGTAGATACGCAGTATTTT. Translating it yields CAWSDDRYQVDTQYF.

The chain joins TRBV7-9 to TRBJ1-5; D call uncertain. The V end was cut by 5 bases, the J end by 3 bases, with 14 bases between. The germline V gene has CDR1 SEHNR and CDR2 FQNEAQ (reference sequence). The CDR3 has 15 residues. CDR3 protein: CASSPWEQSNQPQHF. CDR3 DNA: TGTGCCAGCAGCCCTTGGGAACAGTCCAATCAGCCCCAGCATTTT.

The V and J genes are TRBV7-9 and TRBJ2-7, with D perhaps matching TRBD1 or TRBD2 (5 bases each). Trimming removed 5 bases from V and 2 bases from J, with 13 bases in between. The CDR3 spans 14 residues. Looked up from germline, CDR1 is SEHNR and CDR2 is FQNEAQ (reference sequence). CDR3 nucleotides: TGTGCCAGCAGCCATCAGGGTAGCGCCTACGAGCAGTACTTC. Protein product: CASSHQGSAYEQYF.

The chain carries TRBV6-2 or TRBV6-3 and TRBJ2-7, with a possible D match to TRBD2 (5 bases). CDR1 is MNHEY and CDR2 is SVGEGT in the germline V gene. The ends were cut back, 6 bases at V and 0 bases at J, with 24 bases in the middle. The CDR3 runs to 18 residues. The CDR3 spells CASSYRPLEGLLSYEQYF. In DNA, the CDR3 is TGTGCCAGCAGCTATAGACCCCTCGAGGGCCTCCTCTCCTACGAGCAGTACTTC.

The chain links TRBV30 to TRBJ1-2; D is ambiguous. The germline V and J ends were trimmed by 2 bases and 3 bases, with 4 bases remaining between them. The CDR3 consists of 11 residues. CDR1 and CDR2 (germline): GTSNPN, SVGIG (reference sequence). As DNA, the CDR3 is TGTGCCTGGAGTCCCTACTATGGCTACACCTTC. Protein: CAWSPYYGYTF.

This chain joins TRBV29-1 and TRBJ1-1; D unclear. The CDR3 loop spans 13 amino acids. Trimming took off 4 bases at V and 6 bases at J, with 15 bases between the two ends. Looked up from germline, CDR1 is SQVTM and CDR2 is ANQGSEA. CDR3 loop: CSVVDTQGAEAFF. The CDR3 DNA reads as TGCAGCGTTGTAGACACGCAAGGTGCTGAAGCTTTCTTT.

This clone was seen once. The rearrangement uses TRBV7-9 and TRBJ1-2; weak D call: TRBD1 (6 bases). Germline V CDR1 and CDR2: SEHNR, FQNEAQ (reference sequence). With 4 bases removed from V and 4 bases from J, the gap between germline ends came to 16 bases. The CDR3 has 15 amino acids. For the CDR3, the DNA is TGTGCCAGCAGCTCCGCTGAGGAAGGGGGCTATGGCTACACCTTC. Translating gives CASSSAEEGGYGYTF.

This chain connects TRBV18 to TRBJ2-7; no clear D gene. Germline assignment: CDR1 KGHSH and CDR2 LQKENI. This CDR3 has 13 amino acids. Between the trimmed V and J ends, which lost 0 bases and 1 base, there was a span of 4 bases. The CDR3 DNA reads as TGTGCCAGCTCACCACCGGGTTCCTACGAGCAGTACTTC. This gives the protein CASSPPGSYEQYF.

This chain uses TRBV3-1 (or the pseudogene TRBV3-2) with TRBJ1-2, with D unclear. V shed 1 base and J shed 8 bases, with 8 bases lying between them. This CDR3 comprises 12 residues. CDR1 is LGHDT, CDR2 YNNKEL, per germline (reference sequence). The CDR3 region is CASSQAPRGYTF. CDR3 nucleotides: TGTGCCAGCAGCCAAGCCCCGAGGGGCTACACCTTC.

V usage is TRBV7-9 and J usage is TRBJ1-2; tentatively, D is TRBD1 (6 bases). The CDR3 runs to 14 residues. Trimming stripped 3 bases from V and 2 bases from J, with 10 bases between. CDR1 SEHNR and CDR2 FQNEAQ come from the germline V gene (reference sequence). CDR3 sequence: CASSFGQTNYGYTF. The DNA of the CDR3 is TGTGCCAGCAGCTTCGGACAGACAAACTATGGCTACACCTTC.

The genes are TRBV25-1 and TRBJ1-3; D is unresolved. Germline V gene sequence: CDR1 MGHDK, CDR2 SYGVNS. The CDR3 runs 16 residues. The germline V and J ends were trimmed by 6 bases and 1 base, with 16 bases remaining between them. CDR3 protein: CASRDPGLLSGNTIYF. CDR3 bases: TGTGCCAGCAGGGACCCTGGGCTTCTTTCTGGAAACACCATATATTTT.

The chain combines TRBV28 with TRBJ2-7, with D possibly being TRBD1 (7 bases). V lost 2 bases and J 4 bases, leaving 18 bases between the germline ends. Germline V gene lookup returns CDR1 MDHEN and CDR2 SYDVKM. The CDR3 is 16 residues long. CDR3 sequence (DNA): TGTGCCAGCAGTTTAGGTCAGGAGGGGGCGGGGTACGAGCAGTACTTC. This codes for CASSLGQEGAGYEQYF. The variable domain in full, completed from reference TRBV28 and TRBJ2-7, reads DVKVTQSSRYLVKRTGEKVFLECVQDMDHENMFWYRQDPGLGLRLIYFSYDVKMKEKGDIPEGYSVSREKKERFSLILESASTNQTSMYLCASSLGQEGAGYEQYFGPGTRLTVT.

This chain connects TRBV5-1 to TRBJ2-3, with D perhaps given as TRBD1 or TRBD2 (5 bases each). V was cut by 0 bases and J by 0 bases, with 17 bases left in between. The CDR3 loop spans 18 amino acids. In germline, CDR1 is SGHRS, CDR2 YFSETQ. The CDR3 is CASSLARTGGTSTDTQYF. The CDR3 nucleotides read TGCGCCAGCAGCTTGGCCCGGACTGGGGGAACTAGCACAGATACGCAGTATTTT.

The count of this clone is one. The CDR3 coding sequence is TGTGCCAGCAGTTTATCGATGCGGGGGGGATCAGATACGCAGTATTTT. It specifies CASSLSMRGGSDTQYF. This chain links TRBV27 with TRBJ2-3, with 9 bases identical to TRBD2. Germline loops: CDR1 MNHEY, CDR2 SMNVEV (reference sequence). V lost 0 bases to trimming and J lost 4 bases; unmatched junction nucleotides: 5. The CDR3 runs to 16 residues.

The chain is built from TRBV5-1 and TRBJ1-2; no firm D call. This CDR3 spans 15 amino acids. Per the germline V gene, CDR1 is SGHRS and CDR2 is YFSETQ. V was clipped by 0 bases and J by 4 bases, with 13 bases between them. The CDR3 sequence: CASSLDPAGLYGYTF. Written as DNA, the CDR3 is TGCGCCAGCAGCTTGGACCCGGCCGGCCTCTATGGCTACACCTTC.

V gene TRBV11-3 combines with J gene TRBJ2-7; D unclear. Germline V CDR1 and CDR2: SGHNT, YENEEA. CDR3 length: 14 residues. V was pared by 1 base and J by 5 bases, with 12 bases between. The DNA of the CDR3 is TGTGCCAGCAGCTTAGGTTGGCTTCTGGACGAGCAGTACTTC. Translation: CASSLGWLLDEQYF.

This chain connects TRBV7-3 to TRBJ1-1, with D possibly TRBD1 on 5 matching bases. The length of the CDR3 is 13 residues. Germline V gene data show CDR1 as SGHTA and CDR2 as FQGTGA. Trimming left V 4 bases short and J 4 bases short, with 10 bases between. The CDR3 region has the DNA TGTGCCAGCAGCTCGGGGGTCCTCACTGAAGCTTTCTTT. Translated: CASSSGVLTEAFF.

V usage is TRBV7-9 and J usage is TRBJ1-2, with D unclear. The germline V gene has CDR1 SEHNR and CDR2 FQNEAQ (reference sequence). The CDR3 runs 13 residues. The V end was cut by 5 bases, the J end by 8 bases, with 15 bases between. Here the CDR3 reads CASSTKGFSGYTF. Here the CDR3 DNA reads TGTGCCAGCAGCACTAAGGGATTTTCGGGCTACACCTTC.

The chain has TRBV7-3 and TRBJ1-2; 10 bases map to TRBD1. With V trimmed by 6 bases and J by 4 bases, 8 bases remained unmatched. The CDR3 is 15 amino acids. Looked up from germline, CDR1 is SGHTA and CDR2 is FQGTGA. CDR3 amino acids: CASSPGQGNLYGYTF. For the CDR3, the DNA is TGTGCCAGCAGTCCGGGACAGGGGAACCTCTATGGCTACACCTTC.

The gene calls are TRBV9 and TRBJ2-7; 7 bases match TRBD1. The CDR3 runs to 15 residues. Unmatched junction bases numbered 8, after V lost 3 bases and J lost 2 bases. Per germline, CDR1 SGDLS and CDR2 YYNGEE. CDR3 bases: TGTGCCAGCAGCGCAAGACAGGGTGGGACCTACGAGCAGTACTTC. Protein: CASSARQGGTYEQYF.

Here the CDR3 reads CASSPRQGRDTEAFF. Here the CDR3 DNA reads TGTGCCAGCAGCCCGCGACAGGGCCGGGACACTGAAGCTTTCTTT. The chain uses TRBV5-5 and TRBJ1-1; 7 nucleotides line up with TRBD1. The CDR3 loop spans 15 amino acids. V shed 4 bases and J 3 bases; nucleotides not matched to a gene: 9. The V gene's germline CDR1 is SGHKS and CDR2 YYEKEE (reference sequence).

V and J are TRBV28 and TRBJ1-2; 9 nucleotides agree with TRBD1. From germline, CDR1 is MDHEN and CDR2 SYDVKM. The V and J ends lost 3 bases and 8 bases, in that order; junction bases with no gene match: 4. The CDR3 loop spans 13 amino acids. CDR3 protein: CASSLGDRVGYTF. The CDR3 DNA is TGTGCCAGCAGTTTGGGGGACAGGGTAGGCTACACCTTC.

This chain joins TRBV18 and TRBJ1-1; D is uncertain. Germline CDR1 is KGHSH and CDR2 is LQKENI. There are 15 residues in the CDR3. Trimming took 3 bases from V and 2 from J, leaving 13 bases between them. In nucleotides, the CDR3 is TGTGCCAGCTCACCTCTTCTGGTAAAAAACACTGAAGCTTTCTTT. It translates to CASSPLLVKNTEAFF.

This clone was detected a few times. The V and J genes are TRBV7-8 and TRBJ1-1; no firm D call. This CDR3 is built from 16 residues. V was cut by 1 base and J by 0 bases, with 12 bases left in between. Per germline, CDR1 SGHVS and CDR2 FQNEAQ. CDR3 in DNA: TGTGCCAGCAGCTTAGGGATCGGGCCGATGAACACTGAAGCTTTCTTT. The encoded protein is CASSLGIGPMNTEAFF. Based on the CDR3 plus reference TRBV7-8 and TRBJ1-1, the full variable domain is GAGVSQSPRYKVAKRGQDVALRCDPISGHVSLFWYQQALGQGPEFLTYFQNEAQLDKSGLPSDRFFAERPEGSVSTLKIQRTQQEDSAVYLCASSLGIGPMNTEAFFGQGTRLTVV.

A single count supports this clone. This chain links TRBV19 with TRBJ1-2; a possible D gene is TRBD1 (6 bases). The CDR3 loop spans 12 amino acids. Germline CDR1 reads LNHDA; CDR2 reads SQIVND (reference sequence). The V gene lost 8 bases and the J gene lost 5 bases, with 12 bases spanning the gap. This chain's CDR3 is CASHEGGYGYTF. As DNA, the CDR3 is TGTGCCAGTCACGAGGGGGGATATGGCTACACCTTC.